This T cell receptor beta chain was sequenced in a study of blood T cell repertoires in COVID-19. TCRdb's copy holds only in-frame clones and misses some; the assay was immunoSEQ multiplex PCR. Of more than 300,000 clones in the sample, nearly 90% were seen once. Germline CDR1 LNHDA, CDR2 SQIVND (reference sequence). Trimming at V came to 3 bases and at J to 3 bases, leaving 9 bases not matched to a gene. This CDR3 comprises 18 residues. Sequences were obtained from PBMCs or T cells enriched from blood (not recorded which). The chain combines TRBV19 with TRBJ2-7; 15 nucleotides align to TRBD2. This clonotype was sampled from a woman aged 25 to 39 who had recovered from COVID-19. Here the CDR3 reads CASSITGLAGGMVYEQYF. The CDR3, as DNA: TGTGCCAGTAGTATCACGGGACTAGCGGGAGGAATGGTCTACGAGCAGTACTTC.